Below, 13 T cell receptor beta chains from the same sample are listed, as sequenced in a study of CD8 T cells in Susac syndrome. A quantity of about 0.5 to 1 ug RNA underwent reverse transcription using random hexamers. One entry per CDR3 protein results from TCRdb running MiXCR on the immunoSEQ multiplex PCR reads. The sample holds approximately 200,000 distinct CDR3 sequences; 92% are singletons and the top ten take around 0.15%. Sequenced: CD8+ T cells from PBMCs. The receptors originated from a human donor with multiple sclerosis.

The chain joins TRBV3-1 to TRBJ1-1, with D tentatively TRBD1 (5 bases). Germline-derived CDR1 and CDR2 are LGHDT and YNNKEL (reference sequence). The V end lost 4 bases, the J end lost 8 bases, and 11 bases lay between the germline ends. The CDR3 has 12 residues. For the CDR3, the DNA is TGTGCCAGCAGCCCCGGACATGGGGAAGCTTTCTTT. Translated, it gives CASSPGHGEAFF.

This chain joins TRBV6-6 and TRBJ2-7; 7 positions agree with TRBD1. Looked up from germline, CDR1 is MNHNY and CDR2 is SVGAGI (reference sequence). There are 12 residues in the CDR3. Trimming cost V 6 bases and J 6 bases; bases outside gene matches: 5. In nucleotides, the CDR3 is TGTGCCAGCAGGGAGGCAGGGGGCGAGCAGTACTTC. Translating it yields CASREAGGEQYF.

The chain employs TRBV30 and TRBJ1-5; the D gene is possibly TRBD1 (6 bases). CDR3 length: 13 amino acids. From germline, CDR1 is GTSNPN and CDR2 SVGIG (reference sequence). The V and J ends lost 0 bases and 5 bases respectively, with 8 bases between them. CDR3 nucleotide sequence: TGTGCCTGGAGTGTAGGACAGCATCAGCCCCAGCATTTT. This codes for CAWSVGQHQPQHF.

The chain couples TRBV20-1 to TRBJ2-7, with D perhaps matching TRBD1 (6 bases). The CDR3 is made up of 11 amino acids. The V gene lost 5 bases and the J gene lost 6 bases, with 11 bases spanning the gap. CDR1 and CDR2 (germline): DFQATT, SNEGSKA (reference sequence). DNA of the CDR3: TGCAGTGCTGCACAGGGATTCGAGCAGTACTTC. Encoded protein: CSAAQGFEQYF.

The V gene is TRBV20-1, the J gene TRBJ2-1; TRBD2 agrees at 8 bases. With V trimmed by 5 bases and J by 2 bases, 8 bases remained unmatched. This CDR3 has 15 residues. CDR1 and CDR2 (germline): DFQATT, SNEGSKA (reference sequence). The CDR3 DNA sequence: TGCAGTGCTCAGGGATCGGGAGGGGCCTACAATGAGCAGTTCTTC. It encodes CSAQGSGGAYNEQFF.

The genes are TRBV7-9 and TRBJ2-1, with 7 bases lining up with TRBD1. The V gene's germline CDR1 is SEHNR and CDR2 FQNEAQ (reference sequence). The CDR3 has 17 amino acids. With V trimmed by 2 bases and J by 5 bases, 12 bases remained unmatched. The CDR3 reads CASSLIGRQGRNNEQFF. The CDR3 DNA reads as TGTGCCAGCAGCTTAATTGGGAGACAGGGTAGAAACAATGAGCAGTTCTTC.

The CDR3 DNA follows: TGCAGTGCTAGAGATCGGCGGGACAGCCTCCGATATGGCTACACCTTC. Translating it yields CSARDRRDSLRYGYTF. J is TRBJ1-2 and V is TRBV20-1; 7 bases map to TRBD1. The CDR3 is made up of 16 amino acids. V was clipped by 0 bases and J by 5 bases; unmatched bases: 12. Germline V gives CDR1 DFQATT, CDR2 SNEGSKA (reference sequence).

The V call is TRBV5-1, the J call TRBJ1-2; 11 positions agree with TRBD1. V shed 0 bases, J shed 4 bases, and the junction held 11 bases outside the gene matches. The CDR3 totals 18 residues. Germline CDR1 reads SGHRS; CDR2 reads YFSETQ. The DNA of the CDR3 is TGCGCCAGCAGCTTGGTGGGGCCCTGGGACAGGGGGACCTATGGCTACACCTTC. Protein: CASSLVGPWDRGTYGYTF. Filled out from reference TRBV5-1 and TRBJ1-2, the complete variable domain reads KAGVTQTPRYLIKTRGQQVTLSCSPISGHRSVSWYQQTPGQGLQFLFEYFSETQRNKGNFPGRFSGRQFSNSRSEMNVSTLELGDSALYLCASSLVGPWDRGTYGYTFGSGTRLTVV.

As regards this clonotype: Because the CDR3's place on the DNA is in doubt, the DNA is left out and the CDR3 is given as listed by TCRdb. This chain connects TRBV29-1 to TRBJ2-5; the DNA was not used to check the table's D call, TRBD1. The CDR3 region is 14 residues in length, termini included. Germline V gene sequence: CDR1 SQVTM, CDR2 ANQGSEA. CDR3 loop: CSVPFWRGEETQYF.

The V call is TRBV4-1, the J call TRBJ1-5, with D uncertain. V was shortened by 4 bases and J by 1 base, with 11 bases between the two germline ends. The CDR3 extends over 15 amino acids. Germline V gives CDR1 MGHRA, CDR2 YSYEKL. The CDR3 region is CASSPFSGSNQPQHF. Written as DNA, the CDR3 is TGCGCCAGCAGCCCATTCTCCGGGAGCAATCAGCCCCAGCATTTT.

This chain links TRBV11-3 with TRBJ2-5, with D uncertain. The CDR3 is made up of 13 amino acids. Germline-derived CDR1 and CDR2 are SGHNT and YENEEA. V was shortened by 8 bases and J by 3 bases, with 13 bases between the two germline ends. The CDR3: CASRSFLEETQYF. The CDR3 nucleotides are TGTGCCAGCCGCTCTTTCCTTGAAGAGACCCAGTACTTC.

This chain uses TRBV29-1 with TRBJ2-3; 7 bases map to TRBD1. V dropped 5 bases and J dropped 2; count of bases not matched to a gene: 4. The CDR3 has 13 residues. The germline CDR1 and CDR2 sequences are SQVTM and ANQGSEA. CDR3 loop: CSVLGGLTDTQYF. The CDR3 nucleotides are TGCAGCGTTCTAGGGGGCCTCACAGATACGCAGTATTTT.

The V call is TRBV2, the J call TRBJ1-5; 7 nucleotides align to TRBD1. V dropped 0 bases and J dropped 5; count of bases not matched to a gene: 4. The CDR3 is 15 residues long. Germline V gene sequence: CDR1 SNHLY, CDR2 FYNNEI. The CDR3 sequence is CASSEAVGGYQPQHF. CDR3 in DNA: TGTGCCAGCAGTGAAGCAGTAGGGGGCTATCAGCCCCAGCATTTT.